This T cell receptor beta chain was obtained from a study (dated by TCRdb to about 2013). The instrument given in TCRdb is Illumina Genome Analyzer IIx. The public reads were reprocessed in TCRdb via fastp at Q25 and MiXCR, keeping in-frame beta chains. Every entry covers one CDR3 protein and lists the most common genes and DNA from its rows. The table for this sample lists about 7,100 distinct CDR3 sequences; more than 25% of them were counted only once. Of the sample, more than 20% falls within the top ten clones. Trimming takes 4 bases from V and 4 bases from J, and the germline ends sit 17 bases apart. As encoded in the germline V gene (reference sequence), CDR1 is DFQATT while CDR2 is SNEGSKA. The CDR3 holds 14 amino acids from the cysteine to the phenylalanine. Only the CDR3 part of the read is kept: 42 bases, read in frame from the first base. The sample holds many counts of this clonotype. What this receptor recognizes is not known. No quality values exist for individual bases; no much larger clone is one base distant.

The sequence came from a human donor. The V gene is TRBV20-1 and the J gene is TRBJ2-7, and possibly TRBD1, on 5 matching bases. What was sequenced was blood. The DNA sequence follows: TGCAGTGCTATCATGTTGGGGCAATGGTACGAGCAGTACTTC. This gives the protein CSAIMLGQWYEQYF.